What follows are 25 T cell receptor beta chains derived from one specimen sequenced in a study of blood T cell repertoires in COVID-19. The data were produced by immunoSEQ multiplex PCR, yet TCRdb's version contains in-frame clones alone and is incomplete. The repertoire has 50,000 or so clones, 80% to 90% of them found once; the top ten carry 10% to 15%. Sequenced sample: peripheral blood. These receptors originate from an older man with acute or convalescent COVID-19.

J is TRBJ1-4 and V is TRBV10-2; D perhaps matches TRBD1 (5 bases). Germline V gene sequence: CDR1 WSHSY, CDR2 SAAADI. CDR3 length equals 17 residues. V shed 0 bases and J shed 2 bases, with 13 bases lying between them. CDR3 nucleotide sequence: TGCGCCAGCAGTGAGTCGTGGAGGGGAGGCACTAATGAAAAACTGTTTTTT. This sequence encodes CASSESWRGGTNEKLFF.

The chain is built from TRBV4-2 and TRBJ2-3; perhaps TRBD2 as D (6 bases). In germline, CDR1 is LGHNA, CDR2 YNFKEQ. This CDR3 has 16 residues. V lost 5 bases and J lost 6, with 21 bases in between. As DNA, the CDR3 is TGTGCCAGCAGCTTAAAGGAGGGTGCTCCACCGGATACGCAGTATTTT. Translating it yields CASSLKEGAPPDTQYF.

This chain links TRBV3-1 (or the pseudogene TRBV3-2) with TRBJ1-3; D remains ambiguous. The CDR3 has 17 amino acids. V was trimmed by 3 bases and J by 0 bases, leaving 15 bases between them. CDR1 and CDR2 from the germline V gene are LGHDT and YNNKEL (reference sequence). The CDR3 DNA reads as TGTGCCAGCAGCCACCGTCTACCTGCTAGCTCTGGAAACACCATATATTTT. Protein sequence: CASSHRLPASSGNTIYF.

The chain links TRBV7-3 to TRBJ2-5; 8 bases align to TRBD1. Germline CDR1 is SGHTA and CDR2 is FQGTGA. The trim removed 2 bases at V and 4 bases at J, leaving 6 bases unmatched. This CDR3 comprises 15 residues. The CDR3 spells CASSLDRGVGETQYF. The CDR3 DNA is TGTGCCAGCAGCTTAGACAGGGGAGTAGGAGAGACCCAGTACTTC.

The chain recombines TRBV16 with TRBJ1-3; TRBD1 matches 8 bases. The CDR3 sequence is 17 residues long. CDR1 is KGHSY, CDR2 FQNENV, per germline. Trimming at V came to 4 bases and at J to 5 bases, leaving 13 bases not matched to a gene. The CDR3 bases are TGTGCCAGCAGCCGCGTCCGGGACAGGCCGTTAAGAAACACCATATATTTT. Encoded protein: CASSRVRDRPLRNTIYF.

The chain combines TRBV3-1 (or the pseudogene TRBV3-2) with TRBJ1-2, with D uncertain. The CDR3 is 14 residues long. From germline, CDR1 is LGHDT and CDR2 YNNKEL (reference sequence). V was pared by 4 bases and J by 5 bases, with 14 bases between. CDR3 amino acids: CASSPGAGHYGYTF. In DNA form, the CDR3 reads TGTGCCAGCAGCCCCGGTGCGGGCCATTATGGCTACACCTTC.

This clone has a single count. The chain is built from TRBV27 and TRBJ2-7; 10 positions agree with TRBD1. This CDR3 is built from 13 residues. J was trimmed by 5 bases and V by 7 bases; bases with no gene match: 5. CDR1 is MNHEY and CDR2 is SMNVEV in the germline V gene (reference sequence). CDR3 loop: CASKRQGANEQYF. The CDR3 DNA is TGTGCCAGCAAAAGACAGGGGGCAAACGAGCAGTACTTC.

The genes are TRBV3-1 (or the pseudogene TRBV3-2) and TRBJ1-2; 8 bases fit TRBD1. With V trimmed by 1 base and J by 6 bases, 10 bases remained unmatched. The germline V gene encodes CDR1 LGHDT and CDR2 YNNKEL (reference sequence). The CDR3 is 16 amino acids. The CDR3 sequence is CASSQGPGQGKDGYTF. The CDR3 nucleotides read TGTGCCAGCAGCCAAGGCCCCGGACAGGGAAAGGATGGCTACACCTTC.

The chain joins TRBV3-1 (or the pseudogene TRBV3-2) to TRBJ2-5; TRBD2 matches at 7 bases. The V gene's germline CDR1 is LGHDT and CDR2 YNNKEL (reference sequence). The junction had 10 bases not matched to a gene; V was cut back by 4 bases and J by 5 bases. This CDR3 contains 15 residues. This CDR3 is CASSLKGQGGETQYF. DNA for the CDR3: TGTGCCAGCAGCCTCAAGGGGCAGGGAGGGGAGACCCAGTACTTC.

The chain has TRBV6-1 and TRBJ2-7, with 7 bases aligning to TRBD2. Per germline, CDR1 MNHNS and CDR2 SASEGT. CDR3 length: 12 amino acids. Losses at the gene ends were 3 bases for V and 5 bases for J; bases not matched to a gene: 1. The CDR3 sequence is CASSDLADEQYF. In DNA form, the CDR3 reads TGTGCCAGCAGTGACCTAGCGGACGAGCAGTACTTC.

This chain joins TRBV3-1 (or the pseudogene TRBV3-2) and TRBJ1-1; TRBD1 might be the D (5 bases). The CDR3 has 14 amino acids. Trimming removed 5 bases from V and 3 bases from J, with 13 bases in between. Germline assignment: CDR1 LGHDT and CDR2 YNNKEL (reference sequence). The CDR3 protein is CASSSYRGDTEAFF. The CDR3 nucleotides are TGTGCCAGCAGCTCTTACCGGGGGGACACTGAAGCTTTCTTT.

This chain connects TRBV6-6 to TRBJ1-6, with 7 bases identical to TRBD1. Germline lookup yields CDR1 MNHNY and CDR2 SVGAGI (reference sequence). J lost 9 bases, V lost 5 bases, and 10 bases had no gene match. The CDR3 runs 15 residues. This CDR3 is CASSDNRGFGSPLHF. The CDR3 bases are TGTGCCAGCAGTGACAACAGGGGATTCGGTTCACCCCTCCACTTT.

The rearrangement joins TRBV6-5 to TRBJ1-2; 7 bases fit TRBD1. This CDR3 comprises 14 residues. CDR1 and CDR2 from the germline V gene are MNHEY and SVGAGI. The V gene end was trimmed by 5 bases and the J gene end by 4 bases; junction bases not matched to a gene: 7. The CDR3 loop is CASSRTGAAYGYTF. CDR3 nucleotide sequence: TGTGCCAGCAGTCGTACAGGGGCCGCCTATGGCTACACCTTC.

The CDR3 DNA sequence: TGCGCCAGCAGCTCGGGACAGCTGACAAGCTACGAGCAGTACTTC. This codes for CASSSGQLTSYEQYF. The rearrangement links TRBV5-1 to TRBJ2-7; 7 positions agree with TRBD1. The CDR3 extends over 15 amino acids. The germline V gene has CDR1 SGHRS and CDR2 YFSETQ. V dropped 3 bases and J dropped 3; count of bases not matched to a gene: 9.

J is TRBJ1-4 and V is TRBV3-1 (or the pseudogene TRBV3-2), with a weak D call TRBD1 (5 bases). V was cut by 11 bases and J by 5 bases, with 15 bases left in between. The germline V gene encodes CDR1 LGHDT and CDR2 YNNKEL (reference sequence). The CDR3 spans 13 residues. The DNA for the CDR3 is TGTGCCGCCAGCGGGACGGGCAATGAAAAACTGTTTTTT. Its translation: CAASGTGNEKLFF.

The chain employs TRBV18 and TRBJ1-2; 10 positions agree with TRBD1. Germline trimming cut 6 bases from V and 8 bases from J; bases unmatched to any gene: 9. Germline CDR1 is KGHSH and CDR2 is LQKENI. There are 14 residues in the CDR3. In DNA form, the CDR3 reads TGTGCCAGCTCCTCCTTGGACAGGGGGTACGGCTACACCTTC. Encoded protein: CASSSLDRGYGYTF. The full variable domain, its missing parts supplied by reference TRBV18 and TRBJ1-2, is NAGVMQNPRHLVRRRGQEARLRCSPMKGHSHVYWYRQLPEEGLKFMVYLQKENIIDESGMPKERFSAEFPKEGPSILRIQQVVRGDSAAYFCASSSLDRGYGYTFGSGTRLTVV.

The chain is built from TRBV29-1 and TRBJ1-6, with D tentatively TRBD1 (6 bases). Trimming left V 8 bases short and J 9 bases short, with 17 bases between. CDR1 SQVTM and CDR2 ANQGSEA come from the germline V gene. The CDR3 sequence is 13 residues long. In nucleotides, the CDR3 is TGCAGCTATCAGGCAGGGGCGGGTTCACCCCTCCACTTT. As protein: CSYQAGAGSPLHF.

This chain links TRBV7-8 with TRBJ1-5; possible D gene TRBD1, 5 bases. CDR1 and CDR2 from the germline V gene are SGHVS and FQNEAQ. Deletions cut 4 bases from V and 9 bases from J, with 22 bases between. The CDR3 is 16 amino acids. The CDR3 region is CASSSGVGRDERPQHF. Here the CDR3 DNA reads TGTGCCAGCAGCTCGGGGGTTGGCAGGGACGAGCGGCCCCAGCATTTT.

The chain combines TRBV27 with TRBJ2-2; D possibly corresponds to TRBD1 (6 bases). Trimming pared 7 bases from V and 4 bases from J, leaving 19 bases between. The length of the CDR3 is 16 residues. Germline CDR1 is MNHEY and CDR2 is SMNVEV (reference sequence). CDR3: CASTLMDGRGTGELFF. The CDR3 DNA is TGTGCCAGCACCCTTATGGACGGCAGGGGCACCGGGGAGCTGTTTTTT.

The V and J genes are TRBV30 and TRBJ1-2, with a possible D match to TRBD1 (5 bases). Trimming removed 7 bases from V and 5 bases from J, with 14 bases in between. The CDR3 consists of 12 residues. Germline-derived CDR1 and CDR2 are GTSNPN and SVGIG (reference sequence). CDR3 coding DNA: TGTGCCTTCACAGCAGGGCGGTATGGCTACACCTTC. Translated: CAFTAGRYGYTF.

The V and J genes are TRBV30 and TRBJ1-5; no firm D call. Per germline, CDR1 GTSNPN and CDR2 SVGIG (reference sequence). The CDR3 runs to 14 residues. V was trimmed by 1 base and J by 7 bases, leaving 14 bases between them. The CDR3: CAWSADGSNQPQHF. In DNA, the CDR3 is TGTGCCTGGAGTGCAGATGGCAGTAACCAGCCCCAGCATTTT. Filled out from reference TRBV30 and TRBJ1-5, the complete variable domain reads SQTIHQWPATLVQPVGSPLSLECTVEGTSNPNLYWYRQAAGRGLQLLFYSVGIGQISSEVPQNLSASRPQDRQFILSSKKLLLSDSGFYLCAWSADGSNQPQHFGDGTRLSIL.

The chain joins TRBV5-8 to TRBJ1-1, with D perhaps matching TRBD1 (5 bases). Between the trimmed V and J ends, which lost 4 bases and 5 bases, there was a span of 24 bases. The CDR3 is made up of 17 amino acids. Germline CDR1 and CDR2: SGHTS and YDEGEE. CDR3 residues: CASSPDWGVGSVTEAFF. DNA of the CDR3: TGTGCCAGCAGCCCAGATTGGGGGGTAGGATCCGTGACTGAAGCTTTCTTT. The variable domain in full, completed from reference TRBV5-8 and TRBJ1-1, reads EAGVTQSPTHLIKTRGQQATLRCSPISGHTSVYWYQQALGLGLQFLLWYDEGEERNRGNFPPRFSGRQFPNYSSELNVNALELEDSALYLCASSPDWGVGSVTEAFFGQGTRLTVV.

The CDR3 reads CASSQGERLYNQPQHF. The CDR3, as DNA: TGTGCCAGCAGCCAGGGGGAAAGGTTATACAATCAGCCCCAGCATTTT. V is TRBV7-8 and J is TRBJ1-5, with 7 nucleotides matching TRBD1. Looked up from germline, CDR1 is SGHVS and CDR2 is FQNEAQ. With 5 bases clipped from V and 3 bases from J, the junction kept 10 bases outside the gene matches. The CDR3 has 16 amino acids.

The genes are TRBV12-3 or TRBV12-4 and TRBJ1-4, with 7 bases identical to TRBD1. This CDR3 has 11 amino acids. Unmatched junction bases numbered 2, after V lost 3 bases and J lost 13 bases. This chain's CDR3 is CASSFRDRLFF. The CDR3 DNA is TGTGCCAGCAGTTTTAGGGACAGACTGTTTTTT.

The gene calls are TRBV7-9 and TRBJ1-6; possible D gene TRBD1, 6 bases. Trimming removed 4 bases at V and 7 bases at J, with 11 bases between. The germline V gene encodes CDR1 SEHNR and CDR2 FQNEAQ (reference sequence). The CDR3 totals 14 residues. CDR3 sequence (DNA): TGTGCCAGCAGCTCGGGGACAACCAATTCACCCCTCCACTTT. Its protein is CASSSGTTNSPLHF.